This T cell receptor beta chain was retrieved from a study of blood T cell repertoires in COVID-19. This clone was counted only a few times. J lost 9 bases, V lost 5 bases, and 10 bases had no gene match. Germline lookup yields CDR1 MNHEY and CDR2 SMNVEV (reference sequence). This CDR3 spans 14 amino acids. Profiled with immunoSEQ multiplex PCR; TCRdb holds only in-frame clones, not every one. The table has 250,000 or so clones, roughly 84% seen once. The receptor comes from a man aged 50-60 years who had recovered from COVID-19. Sequences were obtained from PBMCs or T cells enriched from blood (not recorded which). J is TRBJ2-1 and V is TRBV27, with TRBD1 matching 7 bases. The CDR3 sequence is CASSATTGIGEQFF. Here the CDR3 DNA reads TGTGCCAGCAGTGCCACGACAGGGATTGGTGAGCAGTTCTTC.